This paragraph reports one T cell receptor beta chain. Antigen: not known. This entry comes from a study of OX40 agonist ivuxolimab in advanced cancers. Notes on the study in general: CD4+ and CD8+ blood T cells expanded clonally by week 6 at 0.1 to 3.0 mg/kg. Partial responders at 0.1-3.0 mg/kg had among the lowest clonal expansion. No antigen was identified for the clonally expanded peripheral T cells. Several nonresponders also turned out to have low normalized T-cell clonal expansion.

TCRdb keeps only in-frame clones here, not all; method: immunoSEQ multiplex PCR. The data hold approximately 77,000 clones, with approximately 85% observed a single time. The CDR3 runs to 14 residues. V lost 1 base to trimming and J lost 10 bases; unmatched junction nucleotides: 8. The germline CDR1 and CDR2 sequences are LNHDA and SQIVND (reference sequence). This specimen consisted of CD4+ or CD8+ T cells sorted from blood, obtained in a trial of the OX40 agonist ivuxolimab. The receptor's source is an adult with an advanced solid tumor such as melanoma, head and neck, liver or kidney cancer. The J gene is TRBJ1-2, the V gene TRBV19; 8 nucleotides align to TRBD1. DNA for the CDR3: TGTGCCAGTAGTATAGGAAGGGACAGGCAAGTCTACACCTTC. This translates into CASSIGRDRQVYTF.